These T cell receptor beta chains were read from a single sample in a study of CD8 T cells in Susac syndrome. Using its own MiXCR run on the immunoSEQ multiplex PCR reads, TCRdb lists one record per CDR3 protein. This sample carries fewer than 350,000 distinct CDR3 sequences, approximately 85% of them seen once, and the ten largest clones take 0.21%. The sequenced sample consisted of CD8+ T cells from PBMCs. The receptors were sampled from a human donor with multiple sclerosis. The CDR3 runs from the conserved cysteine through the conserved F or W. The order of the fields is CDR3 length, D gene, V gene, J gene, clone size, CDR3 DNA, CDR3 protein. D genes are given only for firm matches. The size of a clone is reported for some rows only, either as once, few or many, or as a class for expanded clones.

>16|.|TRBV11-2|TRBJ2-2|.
TGTGCCAGCAGCTTAGATCCTGGAGTTAACACCGGGGAGCTGTTTTTT
CASSLDPGVNTGELFF
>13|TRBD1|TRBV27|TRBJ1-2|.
TGTGCCAGCAGAATGACAGGGGACTATGGCTACACCTTC
CASRMTGDYGYTF
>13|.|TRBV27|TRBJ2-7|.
TGTGCCAGCAGTCCCCACATTGGGGGGGAGCAGTACTTC
CASSPHIGGEQYF
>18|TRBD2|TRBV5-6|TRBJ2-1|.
TGTGCCAGCAGCTCCGGGACTAGCGGGATAATCTCCTACAATGAGCAGTTCTTC
CASSSGTSGIISYNEQFF
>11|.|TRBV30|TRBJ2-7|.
TGTGCCTGGAGGGAGGGGAACGAGCAGTACTTC
CAWREGNEQYF
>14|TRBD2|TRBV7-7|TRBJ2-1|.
TGTGCTAGCAGCTTAGGACTAGCGGGCAATGAGCAGTTCTTC
CASSLGLAGNEQFF
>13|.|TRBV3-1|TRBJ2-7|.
TGTGCCAGCACTCCGTCTCACTCCTACGAGCAGTACTTC
CASTPSHSYEQYF
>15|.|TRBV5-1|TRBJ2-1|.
TGCGCCGGCAGCTTGGTGTCTAGCGATCTCAGTGAGCAGTTCTTC
CAGSLVSSDLSEQFF
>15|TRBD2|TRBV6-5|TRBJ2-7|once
TGTGCCAGCAGTTATAGCGGGAGGAACTCCTACGAGCAGTACTTC
CASSYSGRNSYEQYF
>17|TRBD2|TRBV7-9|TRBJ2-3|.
TGTGCCAGCAGCTGGATCCTAGAGCGGGAGACTGGAGATACGCAGTATTTT
CASSWILERETGDTQYF
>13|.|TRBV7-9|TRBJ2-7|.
TGTGCCAGCAGCTTACTCGAAAACTACGAGCAGTACTTC
CASSLLENYEQYF
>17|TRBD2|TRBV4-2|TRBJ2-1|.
TGTGCCAGCAGCCAAACACCCCCGGGACTAGAGCATCATGAGCAGTTCTTC
CASSQTPPGLEHHEQFF
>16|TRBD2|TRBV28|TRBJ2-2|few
TGTGCCAGCAGTGCGGGACTAGCGGGGTACACCGGGGAGCTGTTTTTT
CASSAGLAGYTGELFF
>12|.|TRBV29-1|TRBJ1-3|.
TGCAGCGTTGAATCCACGGGAAACACCATATATTTT
CSVESTGNTIYF
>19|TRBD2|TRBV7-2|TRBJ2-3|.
TGTGCCAGCAGCGACACCGGGACTAGCGGGAGGCTAAGCACAGATACGCAGTATTTT
CASSDTGTSGRLSTDTQYF
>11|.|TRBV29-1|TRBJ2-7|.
TGCAGCGTTCTCCAGGGGAGCGAGCAGTACTTC
CSVLQGSEQYF
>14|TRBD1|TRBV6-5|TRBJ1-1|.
TGTGCCAGCAGTTACAGGACAGGGGCCGCTGAAGCTTTCTTT
CASSYRTGAAEAFF
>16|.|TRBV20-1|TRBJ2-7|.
TGCAGTGCTAACCCCAGGAGGACAAGCCTTTCCTACGAGCAGTACTTC
CSANPRRTSLSYEQYF
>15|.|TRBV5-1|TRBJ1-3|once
TGCGCCAGCAGCTCGGGACTTCACTCTGGAAACACCATATATTTT
CASSSGLHSGNTIYF
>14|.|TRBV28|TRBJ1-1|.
TGTGCCAGCCGATCTCCGGGGGTGAACACTGAAGCTTTCTTT
CASRSPGVNTEAFF
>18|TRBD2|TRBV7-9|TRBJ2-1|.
TGTGCCAGCAGCTCCCCTGGTAGCGGGAGGGGCCTCAGCGATGAGCAGTTCTTC
CASSSPGSGRGLSDEQFF
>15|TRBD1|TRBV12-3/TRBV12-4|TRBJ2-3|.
TGTGCCAGCAGTTGGGACAGATACAACACAGATACGCAGTATTTT
CASSWDRYNTDTQYF
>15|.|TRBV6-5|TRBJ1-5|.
TGTGCCAGCAGTTACTCAGGGAACAGCAATCAGCCCCAGCATTTT
CASSYSGNSNQPQHF
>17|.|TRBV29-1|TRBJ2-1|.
TGCAGCGTTGTTCGCGGGATCGGGGGCCCCACCTACAATGAGCAGTTCTTC
CSVVRGIGGPTYNEQFF
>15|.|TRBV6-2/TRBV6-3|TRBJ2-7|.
TGTGCCAGCAGTTACGGTGTAGGACCCTCCTACGAGCAGTACTTC
CASSYGVGPSYEQYF
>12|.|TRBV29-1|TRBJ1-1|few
TGCAGCGTGAGGGATTTGAACACTGAAGCTTTCTTT
CSVRDLNTEAFF
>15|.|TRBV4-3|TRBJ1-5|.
TGCGCCAGCAGCCAATCTAGCAGGGCGGATCAGCCCCAGCATTTT
CASSQSSRADQPQHF
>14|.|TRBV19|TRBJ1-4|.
TGTGCCAGTAGTATGCGGACGCCTCCGGTGGAACTGTTTTTT
CASSMRTPPVELFF
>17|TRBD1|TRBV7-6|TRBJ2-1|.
TGTGCCAGCAGCTTGCTCGGACAGGGGCAGTACGGCAATGAGCAGTTCTTC
CASSLLGQGQYGNEQFF
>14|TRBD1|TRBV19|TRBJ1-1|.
TGTGCCAGTAGTGGAGGGACAGTTTACACTGAAGCTTTCTTT
CASSGGTVYTEAFF
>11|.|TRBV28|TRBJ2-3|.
TGTGCCAGCAGTTTGGCCGTTCGGCAGTATTTT
CASSLAVRQYF
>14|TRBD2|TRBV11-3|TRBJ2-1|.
TGTGCCAGCATACTAGCGGTCCCCCCCAATGAGCAGTTCTTC
CASILAVPPNEQFF